This TCR beta chain was identified in a study of PD-L1 blockade in urothelial cancer. Overall study context: The study started patients on atezolizumab in the mid-2010s, giving 1,200 mg intravenously every 3 weeks. Blood samples had a median of 141,255 T cells, 80,000 to 100,000 unique TCRs, and clonality more than 0.075. Study conclusions and caveats: When measured at 3 weeks, tumor-associated blood clones expanded more in durable-benefit patients.

The time point here: pretreatment peripheral blood. Germline assignment: CDR1 SGHTA and CDR2 FQGNSA. The CDR3 totals 13 residues. V lost 3 bases and J lost 7, with 10 bases in between. This table comes from immunoSEQ multiplex PCR, and its TCRdb copy is limited to in-frame clones, with some not included. The table includes 98,000 or so clones, 90% detected once. A note on this clone: The antigen remains undetermined.

The sequence was obtained from a man aged 60 to 69 with urothelial cancer. Specimen: PBMCs, collected around atezolizumab (anti-PD-L1) treatment. This rearrangement joins TRBV7-2 to TRBJ2-1; possible D gene TRBD2, 6 bases. The CDR3 nucleotides read TGTGCCAGCAGCTTGGGGGGAATGAATGAGCAGTTCTTC. It is translated as CASSLGGMNEQFF.